This T cell receptor beta chain was profiled in a study of shared clonotypes between healthy human individuals. Study conclusions and caveats: The generation probabilities recorded for non-shared clonotypes fell below those of clonotypes shared by all four donors.

As for this clone: The target antigen is unknown.

The CDR3 spans 14 residues. Repertoires were generated with immunoSEQ multiplex PCR, while TCRdb's copy carries only in-frame clones and drops some. This table holds 2.3 million or so clones, approximately 95% found once. Material for sequencing was naive CD4+ T cells from PBMCs. Subset: CD45RA+ positively selected. The chain employs TRBV12-2 and TRBJ1-5; TRBD1, the table's D call, was not compared with the DNA. TRBV12-2 is designated a pseudogene. The sequence was collected from a man in his late teens or twenties in good health. Some clones in this sample may be carry-over from other donors' samples. CDR3 sequence reads: CASRLEGGNQPQHF. CDR3 in DNA: TGTGCAAGTCGCTTAGAAGGGGGCAATCAGCCCCAGCATTTT.